This TCR beta chain was observed in a study of shared clonotypes between healthy human individuals (dated by TCRdb to the early 2020s). Regarding the study in general: Two women and a few men aged 18 to 49 years were included in the cohort. Per donor, leukapheresis produced somewhere between about 0.85 and 8.9 billion PBMCs. Blood TCR repertoires of about 5 healthy adults were deeply sequenced to estimate repertoire size and the extent of clonotype sharing between individuals. To increase sequencing depth and limit assay-specific biases, different laboratories used diverse techniques to prepare libraries and sequence TCR repertoires. For each donor, CD4 naive and CD4 memory were each given three plates, CD8 naive was given two plates, and CD8 memory was given one plate. Beyond this particular receptor, the publication reports: Compared with non-shared clonotypes, clonotypes shared by all four sorted-subset donors had higher generation probabilities. Based on pairwise subsampling, the degree of clonotype sharing among donors was expected to be affected by sequencing depth. Across a handful of donors, about 4.5% of naive CD4, around 3.5% of naive CD8, around 2.5% of memory CD4, and approximately 0.42% of memory CD8 clonotypes were shared. Even with the large sequencing depth, rarefaction of the sorted-subset datasets indicated that sequencing was incomplete. Naive subsets generally had larger estimated clonotype richness than memory subsets did. The genetic and exposure-history diversity represented was limited by the small number of donors. Sampling was restricted to blood, and TCR repertoires in tissues likely differ from the TCR repertoires found in blood.

CD8 naive samples were obtained by positive selection for CCR7 among CD45RO-negative cells, yielding a CD45RA+CCR7+ population from which TemRA cells were excluded. Healthy HIV-negative adults with no recently reported acute infections or vaccinations were included as donors. Every donor was a Caucasian adult living in Nashville, Tennessee, USA. After blood collection by leukapheresis, PBMCs were isolated using Ficoll-Histopaque density gradient centrifugation and then cryopreserved in the vapor phase of liquid nitrogen. Analytical flow cytometry was used to check the purity and quantity of every magnetically sorted T cell population. Genomic DNA was isolated from every sorted fraction and measured by UV absorbance on a Nanodrop 2000c. To note about this clone: The target of this receptor is not known. No base quality information exists; no much larger clone differs at one position.

TCR CDR3 regions were amplified from genomic DNA by multiplex PCR using the deep immunoSEQ assay. Genomic DNA extracted from each cell subset was distributed evenly over all wells of several immunoSEQ 96-well plates, and each plate served as one replicate. Each replicate PCR for sorted subsets received around 0.2 ug genomic DNA, equal to roughly 30,000 T cell genomes. Purified libraries were measured with a Qubit 3.0 fluorometer, size-checked on a Bioanalyzer 2100, and measured again with the KAPA Library Quantification kit. Every immunoSEQ 96-well plate was sequenced on a dedicated single-read 150-cycle Illumina NextSeq 550 flow cell. As for the original processing: Because only junctional sequences without quality scores were contained in the immunoSEQ output, filtering matching that applied to full-length reads could not be performed. To assign V/J genes and CDR3, sequences were annotated against IMGT germline references using PyIR, a Python wrapper for IgBLAST v1.9. Reads were removed for weak V/J assignments (E-value above 1e-6), missing CDR3, stop codons, out-of-frame junctions, or ambiguous translated residues. V3J clonotypes were defined as sequences sharing an identical inferred V gene, J gene, and CDR3 amino acid sequence. Percentage overlap between repertoires was calculated by dividing the number of shared unique clonotypes by the size of the smaller repertoire. Three approaches were used to assess repertoire richness: RTK rarefaction, the Chao1 estimator, and Recon v2.1 estimates of unobserved clonotypes. For all TCRbeta clonotypes obtained by the gDNA method from several donors, generation probabilities were computed with OLGA. TCRdb's version of the immuneACCESS table is confined to in-frame rearrangements and falls short of the full clone set. An unresolved V gene accounts for under half of the shortfall where checked; the remainder is of unknown origin. V and J calls and clone size come straight from that table; D and trimming were deduced from the DNA. Recorded for this sample are about 580,000 clones; roughly 98% of them occurred a single time. The ten largest clones represent approximately 0.3% of the sample.

The sequence was obtained from a man aged 25-45 years in good health. Material: naive CD8+ T cells sorted from blood. The sample's cell subset or site label, decoded: CD45RA+CCR7+.

The bases are TGCGCCAGCAGCTTGGAGGGGAGGATGACAGATACGCAGTATTTT. It encodes CASSLEGRMTDTQYF. The chain uses TRBV5-1 and TRBJ2-3; the D segment could be TRBD2, given 6 matching bases. The germline V gene yields SGHRS for CDR1 and YFSETQ for CDR2. V gives up 0 bases and J gives up 3 bases, and the segment between their germline ends measures 11 bases. CDR3 length: 15 amino acids, cysteine to phenylalanine. The only DNA kept is the CDR3, 45 bases in frame from the first base.